A single sample is the source of the 27 T cell receptor beta chains below, sequenced in a study of CD8 T cells in Susac syndrome. Random-hexamer reverse transcription was applied to about 0.45 to 1 ug RNA. Via MiXCR, TCRdb re-called the immunoSEQ multiplex PCR reads, giving one row per CDR3 protein. This table has roughly 89,000 distinct CDR3 sequences, 96% appearing once. The sequenced sample consisted of CD8+ T cells from PBMCs. The source is a human donor with Susac syndrome.

The genes are TRBV4-3 and TRBJ1-2; no clear D. The CDR3 contains 14 residues. CDR1 is LGHNA and CDR2 is YSLEER in the germline V gene. Trimming cost V 3 bases and J 2 bases, with 10 bases left between them. As DNA, the CDR3 is TGCGCCAGCAGCCACCAGGACGGAAACTATGGCTACACCTTC. This translates into CASSHQDGNYGYTF.

The rearrangement uses TRBV4-1 and TRBJ2-2, with D maybe TRBD1 (6 bases). Per the germline V gene, CDR1 is MGHRA and CDR2 is YSYEKL. This CDR3 spans 15 amino acids. The V and J ends lost 3 bases and 5 bases respectively, with 13 bases between them. As DNA, the CDR3 is TGCGCCAGCAGCCACGGGACACTCGGGACCGGGGAGCTGTTTTTT. This sequence encodes CASSHGTLGTGELFF.

The chain is built from TRBV28 and TRBJ2-5; 13 bases map to TRBD2. The CDR3 extends over 15 amino acids. The V and J ends lost 7 bases and 5 bases, in that order; junction bases with no gene match: 7. CDR1 and CDR2 from the germline V gene are MDHEN and SYDVKM. The CDR3 is CASTTSGGARETQYF. CDR3 sequence (DNA): TGTGCCAGCACCACTAGCGGGGGGGCAAGGGAGACCCAGTACTTC.

The V and J genes are TRBV29-1 and TRBJ2-7; 9 bases line up with TRBD1. Germline V gene sequence: CDR1 SQVTM, CDR2 ANQGSEA. CDR3 length equals 14 residues. With V trimmed by 3 bases and J by 6 bases, 9 bases remained unmatched. The CDR3 DNA reads as TGCAGCGTTGAGTCGGGACAGGGTAGCAGCGAGCAGTACTTC. Protein product: CSVESGQGSSEQYF.

The chain combines TRBV3-1 with TRBJ1-6; 7 bases match TRBD1. The germline gives CDR1 LGHDT, CDR2 YNNKEL (reference sequence). V dropped 0 bases and J dropped 3; count of bases not matched to a gene: 5. The CDR3 length is 17 residues. The CDR3 DNA reads as TGTGCCAGCAGCCAAGAACTGGGGACAGTCTATAATTCACCCCTCCACTTT. Translating it yields CASSQELGTVYNSPLHF.

The chain is built from TRBV11-2 and TRBJ2-3, with 7 nucleotides matching TRBD2. V lost 5 bases to trimming and J lost 4 bases; unmatched junction nucleotides: 9. Germline assignment: CDR1 SGHAT and CDR2 FQNNGV. CDR3 length: 15 residues. CDR3 coding DNA: TGTGCCAGCAGCCCGGGGGGACGAAGGGCAGATACGCAGTATTTT. Translated: CASSPGGRRADTQYF.

The rearrangement uses TRBV20-1 and TRBJ2-1; 11 bases align to TRBD2. Germline CDR1 and CDR2: DFQATT and SNEGSKA (reference sequence). The ends lost 0 bases at V and 9 bases at J; junction bases unmatched: 10. The CDR3 loop spans 16 amino acids. The chain's CDR3 is CSARDHASGGSGEQFF. The CDR3 region has the DNA TGCAGTGCTAGAGATCATGCTAGCGGGGGGTCTGGTGAGCAGTTCTTC.

The J gene is TRBJ2-5, the V gene TRBV7-2; the match to TRBD1 covers 7 bases. The germline V gene encodes CDR1 SGHTA and CDR2 FQGNSA. There are 14 residues in the CDR3. V gave up 5 bases and J gave up 1 base; unmatched junction bases: 4. In DNA, the CDR3 is TGTGCCAGCAGCACCCACAGGGGCCAAGAGACCCAGTACTTC. It encodes CASSTHRGQETQYF. Looking up the rest from reference TRBV7-2 and TRBJ2-5 gives the full variable domain: GAGVSQSPSNKVTEKGKDVELRCDPISGHTALYWYRQSLGQGLEFLIYFQGNSAPDKSGLPSDRFSAERTGGSVSTLTIQRTQQEDSAVYLCASSTHRGQETQYFGPGTRLLVL.

This chain joins TRBV29-1 and TRBJ1-2, with D possibly TRBD1 on 5 matching bases. The CDR3 covers 15 residues. In germline, CDR1 is SQVTM, CDR2 ANQGSEA. The ends were cut back, 0 bases at V and 7 bases at J, with 18 bases in the middle. The CDR3 sequence is CSVEDQGREIGGYTF. CDR3 nucleotide sequence: TGCAGCGTTGAAGATCAGGGCAGGGAGATTGGTGGCTACACCTTC.

The gene calls are TRBV7-9 and TRBJ2-3; 8 positions agree with TRBD1. Trimming at V came to 3 bases and at J to 1 base, leaving 3 bases not matched to a gene. Germline assignment: CDR1 SEHNR and CDR2 FQNEAQ (reference sequence). The CDR3 consists of 15 residues. CDR3 DNA: TGTGCCAGCAGCTTTGCGACAGGGGGCACAGATACGCAGTATTTT. It codes for CASSFATGGTDTQYF.

The gene calls are TRBV6-1 and TRBJ1-5; D ambiguous. CDR3 length: 18 amino acids. CDR1 and CDR2 from the germline V gene are MNHNS and SASEGT. Deletions cut 7 bases from V and 1 base from J, with 23 bases between. This CDR3 is CASTITWGRGSSNQPQHF. The CDR3 region has the DNA TGTGCCAGCACTATCACCTGGGGTCGAGGTTCAAGCAATCAGCCCCAGCATTTT.

The chain has TRBV10-3 and TRBJ1-5, with D tentatively TRBD1 (5 bases). In germline, CDR1 is ENHRY, CDR2 SYGVKD. There are 16 residues in the CDR3. V lost 4 bases, J lost 2 bases, and 15 bases lay in between. The CDR3 DNA reads TGTGCCATCAGTGGGAACCATGGGACTGGCAATCAGCCCCAGCATTTT. It encodes CAISGNHGTGNQPQHF.

The chain employs TRBV30 and TRBJ2-5, with 7 bases identical to TRBD2. In germline, CDR1 is GTSNPN, CDR2 SVGIG (reference sequence). V lost 4 bases and J lost 4; bases outside the gene matches: 6. The length of the CDR3 is 13 residues. The CDR3: CAWTPTSTETQYF. CDR3 bases: TGTGCCTGGACTCCGACTAGCACAGAGACCCAGTACTTC.

CDR3 region: CASSIRDTRYGYTF. The CDR3 DNA is TGTGCCAGCAGTATTCGGGACACTCGATATGGCTACACCTTC. This rearrangement joins TRBV12-3 or TRBV12-4 to TRBJ1-2; D may be TRBD1 (6 bases). The CDR3 sequence is 14 residues long. The V and J ends lost 5 bases and 5 bases respectively, with 15 bases between them.

The chain recombines TRBV14 with TRBJ1-1; D is undetermined. The CDR3 is 18 amino acids. Germline loops: CDR1 SGHDN, CDR2 FVKESK. Trimming removed 1 base at V and 5 bases at J, with 23 bases between. This chain's CDR3 is CASSQGGIGSIGVTEAFF. The CDR3 DNA reads as TGTGCCAGCAGCCAAGGGGGAATCGGGAGCATCGGTGTAACTGAAGCTTTCTTT.

This rearrangement joins TRBV18 to TRBJ1-5; the match to TRBD1 covers 8 bases. Trimming cost V 3 bases and J 3 bases; bases outside gene matches: 4. The CDR3 length is 15 residues. CDR1 and CDR2 (germline): KGHSH, LQKENI. The CDR3 nucleotides read TGTGCCAGCTCACCCGGACAGGGTCCCAATCAGCCCCAGCATTTT. Its protein is CASSPGQGPNQPQHF. The variable domain in full, with the rest retrieved from reference TRBV18 and TRBJ1-5, is NAGVMQNPRHLVRRRGQEARLRCSPMKGHSHVYWYRQLPEEGLKFMVYLQKENIIDESGMPKERFSAEFPKEGPSILRIQQVVRGDSAAYFCASSPGQGPNQPQHFGDGTRLSIL.

The gene calls are TRBV30 and TRBJ2-5; 9 bases are a match to TRBD2. Germline trimming cut 8 bases from V and 14 bases from J; bases unmatched to any gene: 9. CDR3 length: 10 amino acids. Germline assignment: CDR1 GTSNPN and CDR2 SVGIG (reference sequence). Written as DNA, the CDR3 is TGTGCCGGGGGCGGGGGGGACCATTACTTC. Translating gives CAGGGGDHYF.

The CDR3 DNA is TGTGCCAGCAGCCGCCTGGGACAGAGCTCTGGGGCCAACGTCCTGACTTTC. This translates into CASSRLGQSSGANVLTF. The V and J genes are TRBV7-2 and TRBJ2-6, with 7 bases lining up with TRBD1. Trimming removed 5 bases from V and 0 bases from J; junction bases left unmatched: 7. The CDR3 loop spans 17 amino acids. CDR1 is SGHTA, CDR2 FQGNSA, per germline.

The chain recombines TRBV19 with TRBJ1-1; D call uncertain. CDR1 LNHDA and CDR2 SQIVND come from the germline V gene (reference sequence). This CDR3 is 15 amino acids long. V was pared by 2 bases and J by 3 bases, with 13 bases between. The CDR3 sequence is CASSISSRSDTEAFF. The CDR3 bases are TGTGCCAGTAGTATAAGTAGTAGATCGGACACTGAAGCTTTCTTT.

This clonotype was observed a handful of times. The chain carries TRBV27 and TRBJ2-7; TRBD2 is a possible D gene (6 bases). V was pared by 6 bases and J by 9 bases, with 6 bases between. Germline CDR1 and CDR2: MNHEY and SMNVEV (reference sequence). The length of the CDR3 is 9 residues. CDR3 sequence: CASRRGQYF. DNA for the CDR3: TGTGCCAGCAGGCGGGGGCAGTACTTC.

The chain joins TRBV7-9 to TRBJ2-1, with D perhaps TRBD1 or TRBD2 (5 bases each). Germline lookup yields CDR1 SEHNR and CDR2 FQNEAQ (reference sequence). The CDR3 consists of 16 residues. V lost 7 bases and J 0 bases, leaving 16 bases between the germline ends. The DNA for the CDR3 is TGTGCCAGCACCTTTGGGGGTGGTCCCTCCTACAATGAGCAGTTCTTC. Amino acid sequence: CASTFGGGPSYNEQFF. The variable domain in full, completed from reference TRBV7-9 and TRBJ2-1, reads DTGVSQNPRHKITKRGQNVTFRCDPISEHNRLYWYRQTLGQGPEFLTYFQNEAQLEKSRLLSDRFSAERPKGSFSTLEIQRTEQGDSAMYLCASTFGGGPSYNEQFFGPGTRLTVL.

This rearrangement joins TRBV30 to TRBJ1-5; a weak D match, TRBD1 (5 bases). V was shortened by 0 bases and J by 3 bases, with 12 bases between the two germline ends. Germline V gives CDR1 GTSNPN, CDR2 SVGIG (reference sequence). This CDR3 comprises 15 residues. The CDR3 protein is CAWSVGARVNQPQHF. CDR3 DNA: TGTGCCTGGAGTGTAGGGGCCAGGGTCAATCAGCCCCAGCATTTT.

The genes are TRBV30 and TRBJ2-5; D may correspond to TRBD1 or TRBD2 (5 bases each). This CDR3 spans 14 amino acids. Germline CDR1 is GTSNPN and CDR2 is SVGIG (reference sequence). The V end lost 8 bases, the J end lost 5 bases, and 21 bases lay between the germline ends. In DNA form, the CDR3 reads TGTGCCCAGGCGCCGGGACCTAGCAGGGAGACCCAGTACTTC. Translation gives CAQAPGPSRETQYF.

The rearrangement links TRBV5-1 to TRBJ2-7, with D perhaps TRBD1 (7 bases). V lost 5 bases to trimming and J lost 3 bases, with 12 bases between them. Germline CDR1 is SGHRS and CDR2 is YFSETQ. The CDR3 length is 13 residues. As DNA, the CDR3 is TGCGCCAGCAGTGGAGGGACAGACTACGAGCAGTACTTC. It specifies CASSGGTDYEQYF. Full variable domain (remainder filled in from reference TRBV5-1 and TRBJ2-7): KAGVTQTPRYLIKTRGQQVTLSCSPISGHRSVSWYQQTPGQGLQFLFEYFSETQRNKGNFPGRFSGRQFSNSRSEMNVSTLELGDSALYLCASSGGTDYEQYFGPGTRLTVT.

The rearrangement uses TRBV30 and TRBJ2-7, with D perhaps TRBD1 (6 bases). Trimming took off 2 bases at V and 1 base at J, with 15 bases between the two ends. CDR1 and CDR2 from the germline V gene are GTSNPN and SVGIG (reference sequence). CDR3 length: 15 amino acids. CDR3 sequence (DNA): TGTGCCTGGAGTTTTACAGGGTCCGCATCCTACGAGCAGTACTTC. Encoded protein: CAWSFTGSASYEQYF.

The chain carries TRBV20-1 and TRBJ2-5; TRBD2 aligns across 7 bases. J lost 1 base, V lost 4 bases, and 6 bases had no gene match. Germline V CDR1 and CDR2: DFQATT, SNEGSKA (reference sequence). The CDR3 sequence is 14 residues long. The CDR3 DNA reads TGCAGTGCTAACAAAGCGGGGTCCCAAGAGACCCAGTACTTC. This encodes CSANKAGSQETQYF.

The V call is TRBV6-2 or TRBV6-3, the J call TRBJ2-4, with a possible D match to TRBD1 (5 bases). This CDR3 has 12 residues. V was pared by 6 bases and J by 3 bases, with 6 bases between. Germline lookup yields CDR1 MNHEY and CDR2 SVGEGT. CDR3 sequence: CASRGDKNIQYF. The CDR3, as DNA: TGTGCCAGCAGAGGGGACAAAAACATTCAGTACTTC.